Listed below are T cell receptor beta chains from one sample, sequenced in a study of T cells in Graves' hyperthyroidism and ophthalmopathy. MiXCR, run by TCRdb on the multiplex PCR reads, gives a single entry per CDR3 protein. The sample has 500,000 to 600,000 distinct CDR3 sequences; 35% to 55% are singletons. The specimen sequenced was peripheral blood or thyroid tissue (not recorded which). The receptors shown here come from a woman aged 18-29 years with Graves' hyperthyroidism. Each CDR3 is given with its conserved first and last residue. A D gene is named only where the DNA matches it firmly. Rows may omit the clone size; those that give it use once, few, many or a size class.

>few|.|TRBV6-2/TRBV6-3|TRBJ2-5
TGTGCCACCAATTCCCACAGACAAGAGACCCAGTACTTC
CATNSHRQETQYF
>many|.|TRBV24-1|TRBJ1-2
TGTGCCACCAGTGATACAGGGAAAGACTATGGCTACACCTTC
CATSDTGKDYGYTF
>many|.|TRBV5-6|TRBJ1-1
TGTGCCAGCTTGGGAGAGTATTGGAACACTGAAGCTTTCTTT
CASLGEYWNTEAFF
>.|.|TRBV29-1|TRBJ1-5
TGCAGCGCCATCAGGGGACAAGAGACCCAGCATTTT
CSAIRGQETQHF
>.|.|TRBV14|TRBJ1-3
TGTGCCAGCAGCCAATTGGGCCGACAGGTCTCTGGAAACACCATATATTTT
CASSQLGRQVSGNTIYF
>many|.|TRBV29-1|TRBJ1-4
TGCAGCGTTGAAGAGGACACAACTAATGAAAAACTGTTTTTT
CSVEEDTTNEKLFF
>many|.|TRBV29-1|TRBJ1-1
TGCAGCGTTGAAGGGAGTCAGGAGGGCACTGAAGCTTTCTTT
CSVEGSQEGTEAFF
>many|.|TRBV14|TRBJ1-2
TGTGCCAGCAGCCGAGGCGCGGGACGACAAGACACCTTC
CASSRGAGRQDTF
>.|TRBD1|TRBV19|TRBJ1-2
TGTACCAGTAGTCAAGGGACAGGGGGCGGCTACACCTTC
CTSSQGTGGGYTF
>.|.|TRBV12-3/TRBV12-4|TRBJ2-5
TGTGCCAGCAGTCCACCCTGGGGGCTTGAGACCCAGTACTTC
CASSPPWGLETQYF
>.|.|TRBV19|TRBJ2-6
TGTGCCAGCTCGGGACAACTTCCCGCCTCTGGGGCCAACGTCCTGACTTTC
CASSGQLPASGANVLTF
>many|.|TRBV7-9|TRBJ2-6
TGTGCCAGCAGCCCCCGAATGTGGGGGGCGGGGGCCAACGTCCTGACTTTC
CASSPRMWGAGANVLTF
>many|TRBD1|TRBV7-6|TRBJ1-4
TGTGCCAGCTCTTCAGACAGGGGACGTGAAAAACTGTTTTTT
CASSSDRGREKLFF
>few|TRBD1|TRBV2|TRBJ2-1
TGTGCCAGCAGTCCCGGGACAGGGCCTGAGCAGTTCTTC
CASSPGTGPEQFF
>.|.|TRBV10-3|TRBJ2-1
TGTGCCATCAGGACTCCGGGGGAAGGGGACAATGAGCAGTTCTTC
CAIRTPGEGDNEQFF
>.|.|TRBV7-3|TRBJ2-7
TGTGCCAACAGCCCCGGGGGACCCTACGAGCAGTACTTC
CANSPGGPYEQYF
>.|TRBD1|TRBV2|TRBJ1-4
TGTGCCAGCGTCGGTGACGGACAGGGGTCGACTAATGAAAAACTGTTTTTT
CASVGDGQGSTNEKLFF
>.|.|TRBV15|TRBJ2-7
TGTGCCACCAGCAGAGGTGACGCCTCCCTGGACGAGCAATACTTC
CATSRGDASLDEQYF
>few|TRBD1|TRBV2|TRBJ2-7
TGTGCCAGCAGTGAGGGACAGCCTAGCTCCTACGAGCAGTACTTC
CASSEGQPSSYEQYF
>many|TRBD1|TRBV2|TRBJ1-3
TGTGCCAGCAGACAGGGGGCTGGAAACACCATATATTTT
CASRQGAGNTIYF
>.|.|TRBV7-2|TRBJ1-2
TGTGCCAGCAGCTTAGCCACAGCCTATGGCTACACCTTC
CASSLATAYGYTF
>.|TRBD2|TRBV18|TRBJ2-5
TGTGCCAGCTCACCAGAGCGGGAGCCCCAAGAGACCCAGTACTTC
CASSPEREPQETQYF
>.|TRBD2|TRBV9|TRBJ2-7
TGTGCCAGCAGCGTTGGGGCTAGCGGGTTTTCCTACGAGCAGTACTTC
CASSVGASGFSYEQYF
>.|.|TRBV15|TRBJ2-7
TGTGCCACCAGCAGAGGTGACAACTCCTACAATGAGCAGTACTTC
CATSRGDNSYNEQYF
>few|.|TRBV6-1|TRBJ2-3
TGTGCCACCCTTTCTACGCTAGCCACAGATACGCAGTATTTT
CATLSTLATDTQYF
>once|.|TRBV29-1|TRBJ2-7
TGCAGCAGCAGGGAGAGCTACGAGCAGTACTTC
CSSRESYEQYF
>.|.|TRBV20-1|TRBJ1-1
TGCAGTGCTACTTATCAGGGGAGGGTGTCTTTCTTT
CSATYQGRVSFF
>few|.|TRBV7-2|TRBJ2-1
TGTGCCAGCAGCCGTTGGGCAGAGCAGTTCTTC
CASSRWAEQFF
>many|TRBD2|TRBV10-3|TRBJ2-2
TGTGCCATCACTGCTAGCGGGAGTGCCGGGGAGCTGTTTTTT
CAITASGSAGELFF
>many|.|TRBV6-5|TRBJ2-7
TGTGCCAGCAGTTACGATGATACGAATAATGAGCAGTACTTC
CASSYDDTNNEQYF
>many|.|TRBV9|TRBJ1-1
TGTGCCAGCAGCGTAGAGGGGGGACAAGGAGCTTTCTTT
CASSVEGGQGAFF
>.|.|TRBV7-7|TRBJ1-5
TGTGCTAGCAGATTAAGGCTCCCGTGGGGCAATCAGCCCCAGCATTTT
CASRLRLPWGNQPQHF
>.|TRBD1|TRBV20-1|TRBJ1-5
TGCAGTGCTAGAGATAAGGGACAGACGGGCAATCAGCCCCAGCATTTT
CSARDKGQTGNQPQHF
>many|TRBD2|TRBV6-6|TRBJ2-5
TGTGCCAGCAGTGATGTGGCGGGAGGGCGTCGCCAAGAGACCCAGTACTTC
CASSDVAGGRRQETQYF
>.|TRBD1|TRBV29-1|TRBJ2-7
TGCAGCGTCCTCAGACGACAGGGAGCTAACGAGCAGTACTTC
CSVLRRQGANEQYF
>many|.|TRBV12-3/TRBV12-4|TRBJ1-3
TGTGCCAGCAGTTTGGACGCCGGAAACACCATATATTTT
CASSLDAGNTIYF
>.|TRBD2|TRBV4-2|TRBJ2-7
TGTGCCAGCAGCCTGCAGATTAGCGGGAGCTCTACGTCCTACGAGCAGTACTTC
CASSLQISGSSTSYEQYF
>many|.|TRBV11-2|TRBJ2-2
TGTGCCAGCAGCTTTGGTACGCGTGGACCAAAGGCCGGGGAGCTGTTTTTT
CASSFGTRGPKAGELFF
>many|TRBD2|TRBV11-2|TRBJ2-7
TGTGCCAGCACCGACTCACATAGCGGGAGCGACGAGCAGTACTTC
CASTDSHSGSDEQYF
>many|TRBD2|TRBV20-1|TRBJ2-7
TGCAGTGCTAGTTGGGATCGTGGGAATAACGGGAGGATCTACGAGCAGTACTTC
CSASWDRGNNGRIYEQYF
>.|TRBD1|TRBV30|TRBJ1-1
TGTGCCTGGAGTGTCAGACAGGGCGAAGCTTTCTTT
CAWSVRQGEAFF